This T cell receptor (beta chain) was sequenced for a study of cytomegalovirus exposure and HLA in healthy donors. Broader study findings: As a later analysis revealed, the rate of TCR association differed by HLA locus, with DRB1 most and HLA-C fewest. Accounts indicate the classifier identified cytomegalovirus status with strong specificity and sensitivity. Previously analyzed data showed that most TCR beta V segments were productive at a frequency of about 87% or about 30%.

Use of 60 Vbeta and 13 Jbeta primers characterized the PCR. Libraries were prepared by immunoSEQ multiplex PCR; TCRdb keeps only in-frame clonotypes and omits some of them. This sample carries more than 130,000 clones, around three quarters of them seen once, and the ten largest clones take around 7%. A note on this clone: Its antigen is not identified.

CDR1 and CDR2 from the germline V gene are SGDLS and YYNGEE. With 4 bases clipped from V and 4 bases from J, the junction kept 9 bases outside the gene matches. The CDR3 consists of 15 residues. The sequence was collected from a man between 40 and 49 years old in good health and CMV-seropositive. V is TRBV9 and J is TRBJ1-1; 8 bases fit TRBD1. Sequences were obtained from PBMCs. The CDR3 is CASSSPTGEGTEAFF. The DNA for the CDR3 is TGTGCCAGCAGCTCCCCGACAGGGGAGGGCACTGAAGCTTTCTTT.